The 2 T cell receptor beta chains presented below share a single source sample, sequenced in a study of CD4 T cells in relation to SARS-CoV-2 and coronaviruses. The unexposed donors gave CD4+ T cells in about 2011-2018, prior to COVID-19. Clones were read by immunoSEQ multiplex PCR, and TCRdb kept only the in-frame ones, dropping some. There are 60,000 to 80,000 clones in the sample; about 90% occur only once, and 1.6% lies in the top ten. The sequencing sample was made of memory CD4+ T cells from PBMCs. Receptors originate from a human donor in good health.

CDR3: CASRLGTDEAFF. DNA of the CDR3: TGCGCCAGCAGGCTCGGGACAGATGAAGCTTTCTTT. This chain uses TRBV5-1 with TRBJ1-1; 7 bases fit TRBD1. Germline V gene data show CDR1 as SGHRS and CDR2 as YFSETQ. The CDR3 covers 12 residues. Germline trimming cut 5 bases from V and 7 bases from J; bases unmatched to any gene: 5.

This clone occurred a few times. The rearrangement joins TRBV6-6 to TRBJ2-1; no definite D call. CDR3 length: 13 amino acids. Germline CDR1 and CDR2: MNHNY and SVGAGI (reference sequence). Between the trimmed V and J ends, which lost 6 bases and 7 bases, there was a span of 13 bases. CDR3 sequence reads: CASRSLRLNEQFF. CDR3 nucleotides: TGTGCCAGCAGGTCACTCCGGTTGAATGAGCAGTTCTTC.